This T cell receptor beta chain is drawn from a study of cytomegalovirus exposure and HLA in healthy donors. This clone was seen once. Assay used: immunoSEQ multiplex PCR; TCRdb lists only in-frame clones, some missing. This table has some 290,000 clones, 70% to 90% appearing once. Material: PBMCs. The TCR sequence derives from a man aged 25-45 years in good health and CMV-seronegative.

In DNA form, the CDR3 reads TGTGCCAGTAGTCCCCATAGACAGGGGGCGAGGCAGCCCCAGCATTTT. Translation gives CASSPHRQGARQPQHF. The chain combines TRBV19 with TRBJ1-5; 10 nucleotides agree with TRBD1. This CDR3 has 16 amino acids. The J segment lost 7 bases and the V segment lost 5 bases, leaving 11 bases of the junction unmatched. Germline V gene sequence: CDR1 LNHDA, CDR2 SQIVND (reference sequence). Combining the CDR3 with reference TRBV19 and TRBJ1-5 gives the whole variable domain DGGITQSPKYLFRKEGQNVTLSCEQNLNHDAMYWYRQDPGQGLRLIYYSQIVNDFQKGDIAEGYSVSREKKESFPLTVTSAQKNPTAFYLCASSPHRQGARQPQHFGDGTRLSIL.